This T cell receptor (beta chain) was recovered during a study of T cell repertoires in cytomegalovirus infection. The overall study: CMV epitopes used comprised recently identified HLA-C-restricted ones and well-studied HLA-B-restricted ones. Through public TCR beta signatures, both CMV infection and matching HLA type were indicated. Points from the study as a whole: The study identified carriers of CMV plus the relevant HLA from cumulative public TCR beta family frequency. Dominating the ex vivo response were TCR beta clonotypes that were CMV-specific and HLA-C-restricted.

As to this clonotype: Its specificity is unknown. Germline and junction disagree at one end, which may indicate a read error.

This CDR3 is 17 amino acids long. Germline V gene data show CDR1 as SGDLS and CDR2 as YYNGEE. TCRdb ran MiXCR on the reads and lists one entry per CDR3 protein. The data hold roughly 87,000 distinct CDR3 sequences, with approximately 30% observed a single time. The chain recombines TRBV9 with TRBJ1-4; no clear D gene. The specimen was CD8+ T cells from cultured PBMCs, collected from culture after CMV antigen stimulation. The clonotype comes from a human donor in good health (CMV status not recorded). Some clones in this sample may be carry-over from other donors' samples. In DNA form, the CDR3 reads TGTTCCAGCAGCGTAGATCCGGGAGTAGCAACTAATGAAAAACTGTTTTTT. Protein product: CSSSVDPGVATNEKLFF.